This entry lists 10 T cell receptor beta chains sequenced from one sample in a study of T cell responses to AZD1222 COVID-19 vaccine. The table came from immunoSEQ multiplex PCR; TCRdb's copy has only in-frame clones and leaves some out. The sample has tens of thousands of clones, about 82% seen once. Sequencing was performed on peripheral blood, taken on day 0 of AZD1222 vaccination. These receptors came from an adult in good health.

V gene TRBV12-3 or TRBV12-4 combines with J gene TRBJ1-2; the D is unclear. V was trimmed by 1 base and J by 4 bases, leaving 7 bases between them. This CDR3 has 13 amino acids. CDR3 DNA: TGTGCCAGCAGTTTAGAGCTGGGCTATGGCTACACCTTC. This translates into CASSLELGYGYTF.

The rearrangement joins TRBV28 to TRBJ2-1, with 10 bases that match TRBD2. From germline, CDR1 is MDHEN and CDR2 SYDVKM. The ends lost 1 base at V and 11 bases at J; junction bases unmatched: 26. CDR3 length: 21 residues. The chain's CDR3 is CASSLLARAGLAGVLGTKQFF. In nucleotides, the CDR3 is TGTGCCAGCAGTTTATTGGCCAGGGCAGGTCTAGCGGGAGTTTTAGGGACCAAGCAGTTCTTC.

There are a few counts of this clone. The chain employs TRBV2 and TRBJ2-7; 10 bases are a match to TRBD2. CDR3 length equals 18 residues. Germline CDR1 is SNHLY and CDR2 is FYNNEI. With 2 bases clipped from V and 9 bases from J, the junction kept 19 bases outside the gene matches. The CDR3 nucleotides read TGTGCCAGCAGTGAAATGGGAGCGGGAGGGCTCCGGATCAAAGGGCAGTACTTC. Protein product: CASSEMGAGGLRIKGQYF.

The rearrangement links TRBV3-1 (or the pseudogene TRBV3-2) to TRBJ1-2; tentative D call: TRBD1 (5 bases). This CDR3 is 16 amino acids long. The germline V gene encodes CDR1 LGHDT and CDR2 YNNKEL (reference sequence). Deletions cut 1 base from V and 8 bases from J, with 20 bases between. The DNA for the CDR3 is TGTGCCAGCAGCCAAGCGTGGAAGGAGCAGGGTGGGGGCTACACCTTC. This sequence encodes CASSQAWKEQGGGYTF.

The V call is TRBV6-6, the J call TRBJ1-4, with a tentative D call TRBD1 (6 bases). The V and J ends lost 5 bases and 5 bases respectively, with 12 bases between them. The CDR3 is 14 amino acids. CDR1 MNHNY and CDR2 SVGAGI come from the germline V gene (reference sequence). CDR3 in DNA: TGTGCCAGCAGTACTACAGGGATGAATGAAAAACTGTTTTTT. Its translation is CASSTTGMNEKLFF.

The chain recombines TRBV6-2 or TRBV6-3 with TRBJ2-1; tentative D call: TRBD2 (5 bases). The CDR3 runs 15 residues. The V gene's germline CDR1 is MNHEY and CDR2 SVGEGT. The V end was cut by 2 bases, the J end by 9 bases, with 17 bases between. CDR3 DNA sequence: TGTGCCAGCAGTTACCAAGGTGGGAGAAAGGGTGAGCAGTTCTTC. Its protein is CASSYQGGRKGEQFF.

In DNA, the CDR3 is TGTGCCAGCAGCCACGCCGAAGGGGCATGTGAGCAGTACTTC. It encodes CASSHAEGACEQYF. The chain couples TRBV3-1 (or the pseudogene TRBV3-2) to TRBJ2-7; weak D call: TRBD1 (5 bases). The CDR3 spans 14 residues. V lost 3 bases to trimming and J lost 7 bases, with 16 bases between them. Per germline, CDR1 LGHDT and CDR2 YNNKEL (reference sequence).

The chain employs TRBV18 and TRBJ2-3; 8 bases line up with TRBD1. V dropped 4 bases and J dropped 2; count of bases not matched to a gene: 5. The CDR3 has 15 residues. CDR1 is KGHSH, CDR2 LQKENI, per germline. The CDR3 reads CASSRGQGNTDTQYF. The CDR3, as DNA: TGTGCCAGCTCACGTGGACAGGGAAACACAGATACGCAGTATTTT.

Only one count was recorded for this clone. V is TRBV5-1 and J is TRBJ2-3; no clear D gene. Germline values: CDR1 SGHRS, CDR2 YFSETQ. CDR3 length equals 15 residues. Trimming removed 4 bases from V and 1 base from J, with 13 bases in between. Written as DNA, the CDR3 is TGCGCCAGCAGCCCGACTGGCGGCGGCACAGATACGCAGTATTTT. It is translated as CASSPTGGGTDTQYF.

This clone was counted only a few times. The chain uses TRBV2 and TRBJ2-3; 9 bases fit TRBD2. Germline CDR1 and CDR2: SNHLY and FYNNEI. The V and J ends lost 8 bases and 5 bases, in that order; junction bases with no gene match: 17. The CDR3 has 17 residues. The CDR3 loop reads CASAGASGMGVEDTQYF. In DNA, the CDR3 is TGTGCCAGCGCCGGGGCTAGCGGGATGGGCGTAGAAGATACGCAGTATTTT.